Each of the 31 T cell receptor beta chains below was sequenced from the same sample in a study of blood T cells in healthy people across ages. A second roughly 6 to 12 cycle PCR used barcoded and J-beta primers. TCRdb independently ran MiXCR on the 5' RACE reads; one entry per CDR3 protein. The sample yields about 1.5 million distinct CDR3 sequences, around 40% seen once. Input material: blood. The receptor set was obtained from a woman under 30 in good health.

This clonotype occurred a few times. V gene TRBV4-1 combines with J gene TRBJ2-3, with a weak D call TRBD1 (6 bases). V dropped 7 bases and J dropped 6 bases, with 20 bases sitting between them. In germline, CDR1 is MGHRA, CDR2 YSYEKL. This CDR3 has 15 amino acids. The CDR3 sequence is CASKVGARGEDTQYF. CDR3 nucleotide sequence: TGCGCCAGCAAGGTTGGGGCCAGGGGAGAGGATACGCAGTATTTT.

The chain has TRBV4-3 and TRBJ1-5; D ambiguous. This CDR3 spans 15 amino acids. Trimming removed 0 bases at V and 5 bases at J, with 11 bases between. From germline, CDR1 is LGHNA and CDR2 YSLEER. CDR3 amino acids: CASSQDPTRDQPQHF. In DNA form, the CDR3 reads TGCGCCAGCAGCCAAGACCCCACCCGAGATCAGCCCCAGCATTTT.

V is TRBV29-1 and J is TRBJ2-5, with D tentatively TRBD1 or TRBD2 (6 bases each). V was cut by 5 bases and J by 7 bases, with 14 bases left in between. Germline V lookup: CDR1 SQVTM, CDR2 ANQGSEA. The length of the CDR3 is 12 residues. The CDR3 loop reads CSVPGAGATQYF. The CDR3 DNA sequence: TGCAGCGTTCCGGGGGCTGGGGCGACCCAGTACTTC. Complete variable domain (other parts from reference TRBV29-1 and TRBJ2-5): SAVISQKPSRDICQRGTSLTIQCQVDSQVTMMFWYRQQPGQSLTLIATANQGSEATYESGFVIDKFPISRPNLTFSTLTVSNMSPEDSSIYLCSVPGAGATQYFGPGTRLLVL.

This clonotype was observed a few times. V and J are TRBV12-3 or TRBV12-4 and TRBJ2-3; D is unresolved. V was pared by 6 bases and J by 6 bases, with 13 bases between. The CDR3 has 13 amino acids. CDR3: CASRLPGVDTQYF. The CDR3 DNA is TGTGCCAGCAGGCTCCCTGGCGTTGATACGCAGTATTTT.

This sequence joins TRBV10-3 and TRBJ2-7; the D gene is possibly TRBD1 (6 bases). V lost 4 bases, J lost 2 bases, and 18 bases lay in between. The germline CDR1 and CDR2 sequences are ENHRY and SYGVKD. This CDR3 has 16 residues. CDR3 bases: TGTGCCATCAGTGCCACAGCAGGGGCCTTTACCTACGAGCAGTACTTC. It encodes CAISATAGAFTYEQYF.

V is TRBV19 and J is TRBJ2-1, with D perhaps matching TRBD1 (7 bases). This CDR3 contains 16 residues. The ends were cut back, 3 bases at V and 0 bases at J, with 12 bases in the middle. CDR1 and CDR2 (germline): LNHDA, SQIVND (reference sequence). Here the CDR3 DNA reads TGTGCCAGTAGTATGGAGGGGGCGAGCTCCTACAATGAGCAGTTCTTC. This translates into CASSMEGASSYNEQFF.

The chain uses TRBV6-6 and TRBJ1-1; possibly TRBD1 for D (5 bases). Germline V gene data show CDR1 as MNHNY and CDR2 as SVGAGI (reference sequence). CDR3 size: 13 residues. V lost 5 bases to trimming and J lost 1 base, with 8 bases between them. As DNA, the CDR3 is TGTGCCAGCAGTGGACACAAGAACACTGAAGCTTTCTTT. The encoded protein is CASSGHKNTEAFF.

Only a few counts were recorded for this clonotype. A much more abundant neighbour one base away suggests this may be a read error. The DNA for the CDR3 is TGCGCCAGCAGCTTGGTACTAGCGGGAGGGTACAATGAGCAGTACTTC. As protein: CASSLVLAGGYNEQYF. This chain joins TRBV5-1 and TRBJ2-1; 13 bases are shared with TRBD2. The J call may be faulty, since TRBJ2-7 better matches the DNA end. The CDR3 sequence is 16 residues long. CDR1 SGHRS and CDR2 YFSETQ come from the germline V gene.

The chain employs TRBV29-1 and TRBJ1-1, with D unresolved. V shed 7 bases and J shed 0 bases, with 12 bases lying between them. This CDR3 contains 13 residues. CDR1 SQVTM and CDR2 ANQGSEA come from the germline V gene. The chain's CDR3 is CSGEKGLNTEAFF. The DNA for the CDR3 is TGCAGCGGTGAGAAGGGCCTGAACACTGAAGCTTTCTTT.

This chain joins TRBV7-2 and TRBJ1-2; TRBD1 aligns across 8 bases. This CDR3 comprises 15 residues. Germline assignment: CDR1 SGHTA and CDR2 FQGNSA. V dropped 5 bases and J dropped 8; count of bases not matched to a gene: 13. CDR3 DNA: TGTGCCAGCAGCCGAACCCCGGACAGGGATCCGGGCTACACCTTC. Translating it yields CASSRTPDRDPGYTF.

The chain joins TRBV7-9 to TRBJ2-5, with TRBD1 as a possible D gene (5 bases). The CDR3 is made up of 14 amino acids. Trimming pared 6 bases from V and 2 bases from J, leaving 13 bases between. Germline V gene lookup returns CDR1 SEHNR and CDR2 FQNEAQ (reference sequence). Here the CDR3 reads CASRQTGAQETQYF. The CDR3 coding sequence is TGTGCCAGCAGACAAACAGGCGCGCAAGAGACCCAGTACTTC.

This sequence joins TRBV9 and TRBJ1-2, with unresolved D. CDR3 size: 15 residues. V dropped 0 bases and J dropped 4 bases, with 13 bases sitting between them. CDR1 and CDR2 (germline): SGDLS, YYNGEE. The chain's CDR3 is CASSVGEWRAYGYTF. Here the CDR3 DNA reads TGTGCCAGCAGCGTAGGGGAGTGGAGAGCCTATGGCTACACCTTC.

Written as DNA, the CDR3 is TGTGCCAGCAGCAAAGGAAGTGAAAACTTCTCTGGAAACACCATATATTTT. Protein: CASSKGSENFSGNTIYF. The V and J genes are TRBV21-1 and TRBJ1-3. TRBV21-1 is tagged as a pseudogene. CDR3 length: 17 amino acids.

This clonotype was counted between two and nine times. The V gene is TRBV20-1, the J gene TRBJ2-3, with TRBD2 identical over 7 bases. CDR1 and CDR2 (germline): DFQATT, SNEGSKA (reference sequence). The CDR3 contains 15 residues. V was pared by 6 bases and J by 2 bases, with 11 bases of the junction left unmatched. The CDR3, as DNA: TGCAGTGCCCCCAGAGGGCGGGGGATCACAGATACGCAGTATTTT. This gives the protein CSAPRGRGITDTQYF.

J is TRBJ2-4 and V is TRBV9; D is unresolved. Trimming left V 0 bases short and J 13 bases short, with 14 bases between. Germline V gene data show CDR1 as SGDLS and CDR2 as YYNGEE. This CDR3 region has 13 residues. The DNA of the CDR3 is TGTGCCAGCAGCGTAGACTTTAATCGGGCGCAGTACTTC. Translated, it gives CASSVDFNRAQYF.

Ten or more counts support this clonotype. The chain recombines TRBV5-1 with TRBJ2-3, with 7 bases that match TRBD2. Trimming at V came to 4 bases and at J to 2 bases, leaving 4 bases not matched to a gene. CDR3 length: 14 residues. From germline, CDR1 is SGHRS and CDR2 YFSETQ. In DNA form, the CDR3 reads TGCGCCAGCAGCCTGGGACTAACCACAGATACGCAGTATTTT. Translated, it gives CASSLGLTTDTQYF.

The rearrangement joins TRBV2 to TRBJ1-1; D remains unclear. Germline CDR1 reads SNHLY; CDR2 reads FYNNEI. This CDR3 is 12 amino acids long. Trimming removed 2 bases from V and 10 bases from J, with 11 bases in between. The CDR3, as DNA: TGTGCCAGCAGTGAAAGGGTCCATGGAGCTTTCTTT. As protein: CASSERVHGAFF. The variable domain in full, completed from reference TRBV2 and TRBJ1-1, reads EPEVTQTPSHQVTQMGQEVILRCVPISNHLYFYWYRQILGQKVEFLVSFYNNEISEKSEIFDDQFSVERPDGSNFTLKIRSTKLEDSAMYFCASSERVHGAFFGQGTRLTVV.

A few counts support this clonotype. This rearrangement joins TRBV7-9 to TRBJ1-1; tentatively, D is TRBD1 (5 bases). The CDR3 consists of 13 residues. Trimming removed 5 bases at V and 8 bases at J, with 15 bases between. Germline CDR1 SEHNR, CDR2 FQNEAQ (reference sequence). The CDR3 coding sequence is TGTGCCAGCAGCCAAGATCCGGGACTCGAAGCTTTCTTT. It translates to CASSQDPGLEAFF.

This clonotype was seen a few times. The V gene is TRBV21-1, the J gene TRBJ1-6; TRBD1 reflects the table's D call only, with no check against the DNA. TRBV21-1 is an annotated pseudogene. This CDR3 has 15 residues. The CDR3 region is CASSKGDRGYSPLHF. The CDR3 nucleotides read TGTGCCAGCAGCAAAGGGGACAGGGGATATTCACCCCTCCACTTT.

V and J are TRBV5-1 and TRBJ2-3; the D gene is possibly TRBD2 (6 bases). This CDR3 has 17 residues. V lost 3 bases and J 1 base, leaving 18 bases between the germline ends. The germline V gene has CDR1 SGHRS and CDR2 YFSETQ. CDR3 DNA sequence: TGCGCCAGCAGCTATCCCCGTAGGGAGGTTCGCACAGATACGCAGTATTTT. It encodes CASSYPRREVRTDTQYF.

The chain combines TRBV7-2 with TRBJ2-2; 9 nucleotides match TRBD2. This CDR3 has 17 residues. Germline CDR1 and CDR2: SGHTA and FQGNSA. The trim removed 0 bases at V and 5 bases at J, leaving 7 bases unmatched. The CDR3 sequence: CASSLAQGSGRTGELFF. The DNA of the CDR3 is TGTGCCAGCAGCTTAGCGCAAGGTAGCGGGAGAACCGGGGAGCTGTTTTTT.

This clonotype has a handful of counts. The chain links TRBV30 to TRBJ1-6; D remains unclear. Germline V lookup: CDR1 GTSNPN, CDR2 SVGIG (reference sequence). Trimming left V 1 base short and J 10 bases short, with 5 bases between. The length of the CDR3 is 11 residues. CDR3 sequence: CAWSDVSPLHF. CDR3 sequence (DNA): TGTGCCTGGAGTGACGTATCACCCCTCCACTTT.

This chain connects TRBV4-3 to TRBJ2-5; D is possibly TRBD2 (6 bases). Germline CDR1 and CDR2: LGHNA and YSLEER. V was pared by 2 bases and J by 7 bases, with 17 bases between. The CDR3 runs 15 residues. The CDR3 DNA reads as TGCGCCAGCAGCCAAAACCACGGGGGAAGAGGGACCCAGTACTTC. Its protein is CASSQNHGGRGTQYF.

The V and J genes are TRBV19 and TRBJ2-3; D gene ambiguous. Germline values: CDR1 LNHDA, CDR2 SQIVND (reference sequence). The CDR3 is made up of 13 amino acids. Between the trimmed V and J ends, which lost 8 bases and 6 bases, there was a span of 15 bases. CDR3 coding DNA: TGTGCCAGTGACACTGATCACGGCGATACGCAGTATTTT. Translating it yields CASDTDHGDTQYF.

Only a few counts were recorded for this clonotype. The genes are TRBV20-1 and TRBJ2-7; 7 bases are a match to TRBD1. The germline gives CDR1 DFQATT, CDR2 SNEGSKA (reference sequence). The J segment lost 5 bases and the V segment lost 5 bases, leaving 12 bases of the junction unmatched. The CDR3 extends over 14 amino acids. CDR3 bases: TGCAGTGCTCCCCGTAGACAGGGAACGAACGAGCAGTACTTC. It specifies CSAPRRQGTNEQYF.

The table lists this clonotype with a few counts. The rearrangement links TRBV9 to TRBJ2-7; the D is unclear. The CDR3 is made up of 14 amino acids. V lost 4 bases, J lost 5 bases, and 16 bases lay in between. From germline, CDR1 is SGDLS and CDR2 YYNGEE. This chain's CDR3 is CASSFGPRVNEQYF. In DNA form, the CDR3 reads TGTGCCAGCAGCTTCGGACCCCGCGTCAACGAGCAGTACTTC.

This chain links TRBV29-1 with TRBJ2-1, with TRBD1 identical over 12 bases. The CDR3 consists of 16 residues. Germline lookup yields CDR1 SQVTM and CDR2 ANQGSEA. J was trimmed by 1 base and V by 7 bases; bases with no gene match: 8. The CDR3 here is CSGTGQGALSYNEQFF. For the CDR3, the DNA is TGCAGCGGGACGGGACAGGGGGCTCTTTCCTACAATGAGCAGTTCTTC.

This clonotype appeared many times. Germline and junction disagree at one end, which may indicate a read error. V usage is TRBV27 and J usage is TRBJ1-1; D is unresolved. Germline CDR1 and CDR2: MNHEY and SMNVEV (reference sequence). The CDR3 sequence is 13 residues long. The CDR3 DNA is TGCGCCAGCAGCCTCTCGACGAACACTGAAGCTTTCTTT. Its translation: CASSLSTNTEAFF.

V is TRBV4-3 and J is TRBJ2-1; 8 bases fit TRBD2. Germline CDR1 is LGHNA and CDR2 is YSLEER. The CDR3 spans 17 residues. Losses at the gene ends were 5 bases for V and 2 bases for J; bases not matched to a gene: 11. Written as DNA, the CDR3 is TGCGCCAGCAGCAGGAGCGGGAGAAGGAAGGCCTACAATGAGCAGTTCTTC. Translating gives CASSRSGRRKAYNEQFF.

This clonotype was counted a few times. The genes are TRBV29-1 and TRBJ2-1, with 8 bases matching TRBD1. The V segment lost 6 bases and the J segment 4 bases; nucleotides outside the gene matches: 11. The CDR3 loop spans 15 amino acids. Germline assignment: CDR1 SQVTM and CDR2 ANQGSEA. CDR3 sequence reads: CSVQGAPPQYNEQFF. CDR3 DNA sequence: TGCAGCGTCCAGGGGGCCCCGCCCCAATACAATGAGCAGTTCTTC.

The V gene is TRBV6-6, the J gene TRBJ1-1; D may be TRBD1 (5 bases). Deletions cut 7 bases from V and 5 bases from J, with 14 bases between. The CDR3 loop spans 13 amino acids. Germline CDR1 reads MNHNY; CDR2 reads SVGAGI (reference sequence). CDR3 DNA sequence: TGTGCCAGCAACCAGGGTGAGGGGACTGAAGCTTTCTTT. Translation gives CASNQGEGTEAFF.